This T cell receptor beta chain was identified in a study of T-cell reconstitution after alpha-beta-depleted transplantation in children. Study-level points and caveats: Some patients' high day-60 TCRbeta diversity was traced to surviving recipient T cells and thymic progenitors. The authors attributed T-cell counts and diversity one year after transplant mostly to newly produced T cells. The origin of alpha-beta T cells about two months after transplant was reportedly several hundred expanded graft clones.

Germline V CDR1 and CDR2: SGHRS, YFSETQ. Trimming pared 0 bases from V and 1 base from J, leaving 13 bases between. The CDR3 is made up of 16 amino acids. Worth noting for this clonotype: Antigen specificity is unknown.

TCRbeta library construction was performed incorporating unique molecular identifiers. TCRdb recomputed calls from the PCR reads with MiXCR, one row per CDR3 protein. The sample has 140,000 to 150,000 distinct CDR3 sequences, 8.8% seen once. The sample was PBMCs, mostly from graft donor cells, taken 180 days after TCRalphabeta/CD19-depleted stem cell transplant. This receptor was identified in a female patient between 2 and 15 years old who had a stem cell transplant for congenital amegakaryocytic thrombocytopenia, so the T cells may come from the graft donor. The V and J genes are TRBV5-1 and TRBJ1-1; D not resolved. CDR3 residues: CASSLENGHGNTEAFF. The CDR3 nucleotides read TGCGCCAGCAGCTTGGAGAACGGGCACGGGAACACTGAAGCTTTCTTT.